A single T cell receptor (beta chain) is shown here with its context. Its antigen is currently unknown. The rectum was sampled with one to two pinch biopsies at colonoscopy. Only in-frame clones appear in the TCRdb table, and some are missing; sequencing was by immunoSEQ multiplex PCR. The repertoire holds 30,000 to 35,000 clones, approximately 78% seen once, with 0.8% to 1.1% in the top ten. This sample is drawn from a study of pediatric ulcerative colitis. From germline, CDR1 is MGHRA and CDR2 YSYEKL. This CDR3 is 16 amino acids long. V was clipped by 0 bases and J by 3 bases, with 14 bases between them. Findings and caveats of the study: Compared with controls, ulcerative colitis showed greater blood-rectum clone sharing.

The sequencing sample was made of gut tissue. The source is a boy between 5 and 17 years old with mild ulcerative colitis. This chain links TRBV4-1 with TRBJ1-2; D is unresolved. DNA for the CDR3: TGCGCCAGCAGCCAAGAAAGGCTAATCTCGGACTATGGCTACACCTTC. Translating gives CASSQERLISDYGYTF.